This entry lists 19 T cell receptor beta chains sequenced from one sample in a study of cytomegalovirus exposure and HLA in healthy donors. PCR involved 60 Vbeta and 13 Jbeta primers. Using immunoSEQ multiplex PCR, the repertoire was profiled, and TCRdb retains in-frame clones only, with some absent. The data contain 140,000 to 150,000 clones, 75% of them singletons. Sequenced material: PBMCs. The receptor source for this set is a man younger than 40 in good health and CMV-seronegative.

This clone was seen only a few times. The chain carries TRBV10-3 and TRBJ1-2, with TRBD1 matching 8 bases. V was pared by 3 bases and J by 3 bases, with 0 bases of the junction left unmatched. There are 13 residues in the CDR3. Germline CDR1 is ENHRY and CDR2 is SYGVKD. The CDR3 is CAISEQGDYGYTF. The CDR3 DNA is TGTGCCATCAGTGAACAGGGGGACTATGGCTACACCTTC.

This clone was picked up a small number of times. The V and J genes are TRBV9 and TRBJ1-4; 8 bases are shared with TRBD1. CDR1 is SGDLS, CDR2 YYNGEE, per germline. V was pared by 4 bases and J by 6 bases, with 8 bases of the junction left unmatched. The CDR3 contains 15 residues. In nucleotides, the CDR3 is TGTGCCAGCAGCATACGGACAGGGTCGGATGAAAAACTGTTTTTT. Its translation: CASSIRTGSDEKLFF. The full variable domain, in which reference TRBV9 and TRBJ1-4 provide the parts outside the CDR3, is DSGVTQTPKHLITATGQRVTLRCSPRSGDLSVYWYQQSLDQGLQFLIQYYNGEERAKGNILERFSAQQFPDLHSELNLSSLELGDSALYFCASSIRTGSDEKLFFGSGTQLSVL.

This CDR3 reads CASSLTGGVEQYF. The CDR3 DNA follows: TGTGCCAGCAGCTTAACCGGGGGGGTCGAGCAGTACTTC. This sequence joins TRBV7-3 and TRBJ2-7; TRBD2 matches at 8 bases. This CDR3 region has 13 residues. The trim removed 0 bases at V and 6 bases at J, leaving 1 base unmatched. Germline CDR1 is SGHTA and CDR2 is FQGTGA.

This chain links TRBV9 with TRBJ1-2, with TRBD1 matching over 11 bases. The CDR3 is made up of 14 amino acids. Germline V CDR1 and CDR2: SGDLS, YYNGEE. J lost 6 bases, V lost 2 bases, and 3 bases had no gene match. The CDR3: CASSVGQGGHGYTF. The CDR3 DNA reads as TGTGCCAGCAGCGTGGGACAGGGGGGACATGGCTACACCTTC.

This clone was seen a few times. The CDR3 DNA reads TGTGCCAGCAAGCGGGAACCCTACGAGCAGTACTTC. Residues: CASKREPYEQYF. The chain links TRBV2 to TRBJ2-7; 7 nucleotides line up with TRBD2. V was clipped by 7 bases and J by 2 bases; unmatched bases: 2. This CDR3 region has 12 residues. CDR1 is SNHLY and CDR2 is FYNNEI in the germline V gene.

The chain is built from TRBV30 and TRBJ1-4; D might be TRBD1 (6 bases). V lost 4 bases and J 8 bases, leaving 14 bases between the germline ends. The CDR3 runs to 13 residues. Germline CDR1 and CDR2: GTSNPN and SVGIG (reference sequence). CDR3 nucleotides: TGTGCCTGGAAGGGGGGGGCGTACGAAAAACTGTTTTTT. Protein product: CAWKGGAYEKLFF.

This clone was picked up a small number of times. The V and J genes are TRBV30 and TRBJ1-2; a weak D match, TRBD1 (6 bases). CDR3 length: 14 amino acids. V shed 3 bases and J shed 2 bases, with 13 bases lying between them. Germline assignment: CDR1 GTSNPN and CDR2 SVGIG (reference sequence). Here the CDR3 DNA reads TGTGCCTGGAGGCGGGGGGGCACCAACTATGGCTACACCTTC. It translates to CAWRRGGTNYGYTF.

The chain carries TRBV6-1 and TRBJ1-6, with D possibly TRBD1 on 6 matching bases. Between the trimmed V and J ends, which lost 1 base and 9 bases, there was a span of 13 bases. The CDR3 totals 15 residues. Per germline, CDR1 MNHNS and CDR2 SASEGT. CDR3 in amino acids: CASSEVQGSGSPLHF. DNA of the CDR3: TGTGCCAGCAGTGAAGTACAGGGTTCAGGTTCACCCCTCCACTTT.

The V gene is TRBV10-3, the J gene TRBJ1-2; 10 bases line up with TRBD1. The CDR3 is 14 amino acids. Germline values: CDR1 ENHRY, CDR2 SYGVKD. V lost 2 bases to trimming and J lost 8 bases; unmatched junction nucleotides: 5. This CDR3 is CAISEPGQGNGYTF. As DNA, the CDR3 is TGTGCCATCAGTGAGCCGGGACAGGGGAACGGCTACACCTTC.

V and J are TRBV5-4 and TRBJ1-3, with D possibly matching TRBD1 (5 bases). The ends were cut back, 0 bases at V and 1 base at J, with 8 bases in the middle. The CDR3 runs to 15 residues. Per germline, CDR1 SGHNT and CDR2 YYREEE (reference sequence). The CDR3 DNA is TGTGCCAGCAGCTTGGACGGGGGATCTGGAAACACCATATATTTT. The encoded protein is CASSLDGGSGNTIYF.

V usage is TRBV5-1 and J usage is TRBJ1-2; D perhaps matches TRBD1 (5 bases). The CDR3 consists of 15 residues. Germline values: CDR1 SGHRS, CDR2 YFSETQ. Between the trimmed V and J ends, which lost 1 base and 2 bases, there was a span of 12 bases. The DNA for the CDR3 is TGCGCCAGCAGCTTGAAGGTGGAGGGGAACTATGGCTACACCTTC. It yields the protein CASSLKVEGNYGYTF.

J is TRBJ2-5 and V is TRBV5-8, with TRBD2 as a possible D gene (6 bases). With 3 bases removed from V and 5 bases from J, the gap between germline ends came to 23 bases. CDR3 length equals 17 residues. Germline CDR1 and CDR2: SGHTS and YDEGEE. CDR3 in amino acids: CASSSGAGPLFQETQYF. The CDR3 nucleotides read TGTGCCAGCAGCTCCGGGGCGGGGCCCTTATTCCAGGAGACCCAGTACTTC.

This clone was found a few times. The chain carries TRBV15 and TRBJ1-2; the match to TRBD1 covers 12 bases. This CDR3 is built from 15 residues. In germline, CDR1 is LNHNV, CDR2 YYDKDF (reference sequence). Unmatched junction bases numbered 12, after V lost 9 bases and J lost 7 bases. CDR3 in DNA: TGTGCCACTACCCCCGGGACAGGGGGCGATGGTGGCTACACCTTC. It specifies CATTPGTGGDGGYTF.

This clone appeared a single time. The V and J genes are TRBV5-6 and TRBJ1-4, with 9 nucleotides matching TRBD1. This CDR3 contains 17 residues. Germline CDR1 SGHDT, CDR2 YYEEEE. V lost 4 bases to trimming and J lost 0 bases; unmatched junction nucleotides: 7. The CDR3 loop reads CASSPGTGPTTNEKLFF. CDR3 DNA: TGTGCCAGCAGCCCAGGGACAGGGCCCACAACTAATGAAAAACTGTTTTTT.

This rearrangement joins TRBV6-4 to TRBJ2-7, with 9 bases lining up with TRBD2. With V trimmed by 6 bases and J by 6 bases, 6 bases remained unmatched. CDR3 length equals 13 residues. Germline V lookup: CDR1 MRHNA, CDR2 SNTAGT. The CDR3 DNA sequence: TGTGCCAGCAGCCATAGCGGGGGTCGCGAGCAGTACTTC. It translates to CASSHSGGREQYF.

In DNA, the CDR3 is TGTGCCAGCAGCTATACAGCCAGGGCGGACGGGGAGCTGTTTTTT. Its translation is CASSYTARADGELFF. This chain connects TRBV7-2 to TRBJ2-2, with D perhaps matching TRBD1 (5 bases). The CDR3 covers 15 residues. The germline gives CDR1 SGHTA, CDR2 FQGNSA. Trimming stripped 4 bases from V and 7 bases from J, with 16 bases between.

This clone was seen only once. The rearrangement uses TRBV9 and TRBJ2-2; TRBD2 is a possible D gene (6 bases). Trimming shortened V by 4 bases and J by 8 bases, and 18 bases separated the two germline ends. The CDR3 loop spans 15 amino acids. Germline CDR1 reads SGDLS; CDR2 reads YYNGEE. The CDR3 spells CASSTRDWRTGELFF. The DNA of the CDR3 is TGTGCCAGCAGCACCCGGGACTGGAGAACAGGGGAGCTGTTTTTT.

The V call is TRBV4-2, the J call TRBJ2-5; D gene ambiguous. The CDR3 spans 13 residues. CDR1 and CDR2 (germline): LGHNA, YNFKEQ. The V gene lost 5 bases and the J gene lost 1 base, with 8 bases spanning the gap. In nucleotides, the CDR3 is TGTGCCAGCAGCGCGTCCCTCCAAGAGACCCAGTACTTC. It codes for CASSASLQETQYF.

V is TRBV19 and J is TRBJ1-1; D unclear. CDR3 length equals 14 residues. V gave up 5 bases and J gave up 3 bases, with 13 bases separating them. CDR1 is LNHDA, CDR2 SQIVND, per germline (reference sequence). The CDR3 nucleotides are TGTGCCAGTAGTTTAGGAGGGTCGGACACTGAAGCTTTCTTT. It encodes CASSLGGSDTEAFF. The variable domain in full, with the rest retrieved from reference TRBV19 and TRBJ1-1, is DGGITQSPKYLFRKEGQNVTLSCEQNLNHDAMYWYRQDPGQGLRLIYYSQIVNDFQKGDIAEGYSVSREKKESFPLTVTSAQKNPTAFYLCASSLGGSDTEAFFGQGTRLTVV.